This passage covers 15 T cell receptor beta chains from one sample sequenced in a study of blood T cell repertoires in COVID-19. Some clones are missing from TCRdb's copy, which holds only in-frame ones; the method was immunoSEQ multiplex PCR. Of under 150,000 clones listed, over 75% are singletons. The sample comprised peripheral blood. These receptors were collected from a man between 50 and 59 years old with acute or convalescent COVID-19.

The chain recombines TRBV6-5 with TRBJ1-2, with TRBD1 matching 7 bases. The J segment lost 4 bases and the V segment lost 5 bases, leaving 4 bases of the junction unmatched. The germline CDR1 and CDR2 sequences are MNHEY and SVGAGI. The CDR3 length is 13 residues. Written as DNA, the CDR3 is TGTGCCAGCAGTCCGACAGGGACCTATGGCTACACCTTC. It encodes CASSPTGTYGYTF.

The genes are TRBV10-3 and TRBJ1-1, with TRBD1 as a possible D gene (6 bases). The CDR3 is 14 residues long. Germline CDR1 reads ENHRY; CDR2 reads SYGVKD. Trimming removed 4 bases at V and 4 bases at J, with 13 bases between. Here the CDR3 reads CAISGKQGSTEAFF. DNA of the CDR3: TGTGCCATCAGTGGAAAACAGGGTAGCACTGAAGCTTTCTTT.

The rearrangement uses TRBV14 and TRBJ2-3, with a tentative D call TRBD1 (5 bases). Looked up from germline, CDR1 is SGHDN and CDR2 is FVKESK. With 0 bases removed from V and 2 bases from J, the gap between germline ends came to 15 bases. The CDR3 is 17 residues long. The CDR3 protein is CASSQDEVGRYTDTQYF. In DNA, the CDR3 is TGTGCCAGCAGCCAAGACGAGGTGGGGCGTTACACAGATACGCAGTATTTT.

The chain combines TRBV2 with TRBJ1-1, with D maybe TRBD1 (6 bases). V was trimmed by 5 bases and J by 8 bases, leaving 15 bases between them. The CDR3 is 13 residues long. Germline V lookup: CDR1 SNHLY, CDR2 FYNNEI. The CDR3 sequence: CASSPQGGGEAFF. The CDR3 DNA reads as TGTGCCAGCAGTCCTCAAGGGGGTGGGGAAGCTTTCTTT.

The rearrangement uses TRBV25-1 and TRBJ2-3; possible D gene TRBD1, 6 bases. CDR1 MGHDK and CDR2 SYGVNS come from the germline V gene. V dropped 8 bases and J dropped 3 bases, with 18 bases sitting between them. This CDR3 comprises 15 residues. The CDR3 region is CASSETGILTDTQYF. CDR3 bases: TGTGCCAGCTCCGAAACAGGGATCTTAACAGATACGCAGTATTTT.

J is TRBJ2-1 and V is TRBV9; D might be TRBD2 (7 bases). The V gene's germline CDR1 is SGDLS and CDR2 YYNGEE. V lost 4 bases and J 1 base, leaving 12 bases between the germline ends. The length of the CDR3 is 15 residues. CDR3 sequence: CASSRRGGSYNEQFF. CDR3 DNA sequence: TGTGCCAGCAGCCGAAGGGGGGGTTCCTACAATGAGCAGTTCTTC.

V and J are TRBV7-3 and TRBJ1-1; D unclear. The CDR3 has 13 residues. CDR1 SGHTA and CDR2 FQGTGA come from the germline V gene. V was trimmed by 2 bases and J by 8 bases, leaving 12 bases between them. DNA of the CDR3: TGTGCCAGCAGCTTAGGCGTGGTAGCCGAAGCTTTCTTT. This translates into CASSLGVVAEAFF.

The chain has TRBV19 and TRBJ2-1, with 10 bases lining up with TRBD1. Germline V gene lookup returns CDR1 LNHDA and CDR2 SQIVND (reference sequence). The CDR3 sequence is 16 residues long. The V segment lost 0 bases and the J segment 2 bases; nucleotides outside the gene matches: 1. CDR3 sequence reads: CASSIDGQGAYNEQFF. The DNA for the CDR3 is TGTGCCAGTAGTATAGACGGACAGGGGGCCTACAATGAGCAGTTCTTC.

V and J are TRBV5-6 and TRBJ1-3; no firm D call. The V and J ends lost 4 bases and 0 bases respectively, with 8 bases between them. The CDR3 has 14 residues. Germline lookup yields CDR1 SGHDT and CDR2 YYEEEE. The CDR3 coding sequence is TGTGCCAGCAGCCGAGGTGACTCTGGAAACACCATATATTTT. Protein sequence: CASSRGDSGNTIYF.

This chain connects TRBV3-1 (or the pseudogene TRBV3-2) to TRBJ2-1; 10 bases fit TRBD2. The V segment lost 7 bases and the J segment 7 bases; nucleotides outside the gene matches: 10. The CDR3 has 15 amino acids. From germline, CDR1 is LGHDT and CDR2 YNNKEL (reference sequence). CDR3 sequence reads: CASNHGSGGRNEQFF. The DNA of the CDR3 is TGTGCCAGCAACCATGGTAGCGGGGGGAGAAATGAGCAGTTCTTC.

The V and J genes are TRBV7-2 and TRBJ1-5, with a tentative D call TRBD1 (5 bases). Germline CDR1 reads SGHTA; CDR2 reads FQGNSA. The CDR3 spans 18 residues. V was pared by 2 bases and J by 0 bases, with 17 bases between. The CDR3 here is CASSLHAATGGSNQPQHF. The CDR3 region has the DNA TGTGCCAGCAGCTTACACGCCGCAACAGGTGGTAGCAATCAGCCCCAGCATTTT.

The chain recombines TRBV10-1 with TRBJ1-4; TRBD1 might be the D (6 bases). The V end lost 6 bases, the J end lost 0 bases, and 8 bases lay between the germline ends. The CDR3 is 14 amino acids. The germline gives CDR1 WNHNN, CDR2 SYGVQD (reference sequence). CDR3 nucleotide sequence: TGCGCCAGCAGGGCAGGGGCAACTAATGAAAAACTGTTTTTT. Translating gives CASRAGATNEKLFF.

V is TRBV9 and J is TRBJ1-2; D unclear. Trimming pared 0 bases from V and 8 bases from J, leaving 8 bases between. CDR3 length: 12 residues. Germline CDR1 and CDR2: SGDLS and YYNGEE. The CDR3 region has the DNA TGTGCCAGCAGCGTAGGAGGTATAGGCTACACCTTC. Translated, it gives CASSVGGIGYTF.

This clone has a handful of counts. This rearrangement joins TRBV5-1 to TRBJ1-2; TRBD1 might be the D (5 bases). V dropped 0 bases and J dropped 0 bases, with 9 bases sitting between them. The germline gives CDR1 SGHRS, CDR2 YFSETQ. This CDR3 contains 15 residues. The CDR3 DNA reads TGCGCCAGCAGCTTGGATCCAGGGTCTAACTATGGCTACACCTTC. Translation: CASSLDPGSNYGYTF.

Comment on this clone: Other DNA sequences from this sample encode an identical CDR3 as well. The genes are TRBV2 and TRBJ2-1; D possibly corresponds to TRBD2 (6 bases). There are 16 residues in the CDR3. V lost 2 bases and J 0 bases, leaving 11 bases between the germline ends. Per the germline V gene, CDR1 is SNHLY and CDR2 is FYNNEI. CDR3 loop: CASSETRGGSYNEQFF. DNA of the CDR3: TGTGCCAGCAGTGAAACGAGGGGAGGCTCCTACAATGAGCAGTTCTTC.